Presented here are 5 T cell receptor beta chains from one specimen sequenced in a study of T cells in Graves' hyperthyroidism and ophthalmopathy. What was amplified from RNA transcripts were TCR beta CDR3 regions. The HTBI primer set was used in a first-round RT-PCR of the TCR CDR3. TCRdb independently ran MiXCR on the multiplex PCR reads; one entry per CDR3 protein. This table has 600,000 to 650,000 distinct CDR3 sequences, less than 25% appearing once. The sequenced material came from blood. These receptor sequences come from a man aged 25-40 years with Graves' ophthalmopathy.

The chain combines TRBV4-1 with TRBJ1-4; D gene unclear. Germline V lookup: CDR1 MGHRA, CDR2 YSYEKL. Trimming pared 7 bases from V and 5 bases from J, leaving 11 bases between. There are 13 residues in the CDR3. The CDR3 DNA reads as TGCGCCAGCACCCTAAGAGAGAATGAAAAACTGTTTTTT. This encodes CASTLRENEKLFF.

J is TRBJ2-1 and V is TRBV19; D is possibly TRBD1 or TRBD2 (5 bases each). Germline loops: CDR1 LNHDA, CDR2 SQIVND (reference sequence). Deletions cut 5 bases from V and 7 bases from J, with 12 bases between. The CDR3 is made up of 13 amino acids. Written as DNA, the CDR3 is TGTGCCAGTAGTGGACAAACTAGTAATGAGCAGTTCTTC. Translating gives CASSGQTSNEQFF.

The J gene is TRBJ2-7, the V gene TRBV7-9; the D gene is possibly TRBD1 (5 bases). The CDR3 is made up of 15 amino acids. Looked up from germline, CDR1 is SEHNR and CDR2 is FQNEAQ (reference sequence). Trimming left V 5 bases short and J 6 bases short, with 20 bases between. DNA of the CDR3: TGTGCCAGCAGCCGTTTAGGGTCAGGGTTTGGCGAGCAGTACTTC. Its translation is CASSRLGSGFGEQYF.

CDR3 in amino acids: CASSQEAPYNEQFF. The CDR3 bases are TGTGCCAGCAGCCAAGAAGCGCCGTACAATGAGCAGTTCTTC. The gene calls are TRBV11-2 and TRBJ2-1; unclear D gene. The V end was cut by 5 bases, the J end by 4 bases, with 12 bases between. The germline gives CDR1 SGHAT, CDR2 FQNNGV. CDR3 length equals 14 residues.

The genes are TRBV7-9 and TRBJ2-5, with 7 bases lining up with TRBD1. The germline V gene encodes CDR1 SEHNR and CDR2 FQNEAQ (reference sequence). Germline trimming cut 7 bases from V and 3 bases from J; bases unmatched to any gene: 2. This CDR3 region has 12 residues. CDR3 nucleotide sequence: TGTGCCAGCAACGGACAGGAAGAGACCCAGTACTTC. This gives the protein CASNGQEETQYF.